These 8 T cell receptor beta chains share one sample of origin, sequenced in a study of blood T cell repertoires in COVID-19. Sequencing was performed with immunoSEQ multiplex PCR; in TCRdb, only in-frame clones are kept and a portion is missing. The data show some 280,000 clones, with about 89% seen just once and around an eighth held by the top ten. Material: peripheral blood. These receptors were obtained from an older woman with acute or convalescent COVID-19.

V is TRBV28 and J is TRBJ2-7, with D possibly TRBD2 on 5 matching bases. CDR3 size: 14 residues. The germline V and J ends were trimmed by 3 bases and 3 bases, with 12 bases remaining between them. CDR1 and CDR2 from the germline V gene are MDHEN and SYDVKM. DNA for the CDR3: TGTGCCAGCAGTTTCCAGCGGACGGTCTACGAGCAGTACTTC. This sequence encodes CASSFQRTVYEQYF.

The chain uses TRBV5-1 and TRBJ1-1, with a weak D call TRBD1 (6 bases). Trimming stripped 2 bases from V and 3 bases from J, with 14 bases between. The CDR3 has 15 residues. Germline CDR1 SGHRS, CDR2 YFSETQ. This chain's CDR3 is CASSFITGMYTEAFF. The CDR3 DNA sequence: TGCGCCAGCAGCTTTATTACAGGGATGTACACTGAAGCTTTCTTT.

The chain uses TRBV19 and TRBJ1-2, with unresolved D. Germline V CDR1 and CDR2: LNHDA, SQIVND (reference sequence). The V end lost 10 bases, the J end lost 6 bases, and 12 bases lay between the germline ends. This CDR3 spans 11 amino acids. This CDR3 reads CAIQIGDGYTF. The CDR3 coding sequence is TGTGCCATTCAGATAGGAGATGGCTACACCTTC.

The gene calls are TRBV30 and TRBJ2-7, with TRBD1 identical over 10 bases. Trimming at V came to 3 bases and at J to 5 bases, leaving 7 bases not matched to a gene. This CDR3 region has 14 residues. Germline CDR1 reads GTSNPN; CDR2 reads SVGIG (reference sequence). The CDR3 DNA sequence: TGTGCCTGGAGCAAGACAGGGGGCCTGGACGAGCAGTACTTC. This sequence encodes CAWSKTGGLDEQYF.

The chain combines TRBV3-1 (or the pseudogene TRBV3-2) with TRBJ2-5; the match to TRBD2 covers 7 bases. The germline CDR1 and CDR2 sequences are LGHDT and YNNKEL (reference sequence). V lost 3 bases and J lost 3; bases outside the gene matches: 4. This CDR3 has 14 amino acids. The CDR3: CASSHVGGEETQYF. CDR3 bases: TGTGCCAGCAGCCATGTGGGGGGGGAAGAGACCCAGTACTTC.

A single count supports this clone. The rearrangement joins TRBV19 to TRBJ2-1, with TRBD2 identical over 12 bases. The CDR3 extends over 16 amino acids. Germline CDR1 reads LNHDA; CDR2 reads SQIVND (reference sequence). V gave up 4 bases and J gave up 8 bases; unmatched junction bases: 9. This CDR3 is CASSTGTSGHWDEQFF. CDR3 nucleotide sequence: TGTGCCAGTAGTACCGGGACTAGCGGGCATTGGGATGAGCAGTTCTTC. The full variable domain, in which reference TRBV19 and TRBJ2-1 provide the parts outside the CDR3, is DGGITQSPKYLFRKEGQNVTLSCEQNLNHDAMYWYRQDPGQGLRLIYYSQIVNDFQKGDIAEGYSVSREKKESFPLTVTSAQKNPTAFYLCASSTGTSGHWDEQFFGPGTRLTVL.

The chain couples TRBV7-9 to TRBJ2-2, with 14 bases aligning to TRBD2. With 4 bases clipped from V and 8 bases from J, the junction kept 6 bases outside the gene matches. Per the germline V gene, CDR1 is SEHNR and CDR2 is FQNEAQ (reference sequence). This CDR3 contains 16 residues. DNA for the CDR3: TGTGCCAGCAGCTCGGGACTAGCGGGAGAAAGAGGGGAGCTGTTTTTT. Amino acids: CASSSGLAGERGELFF.

The chain carries TRBV2 and TRBJ2-7; 7 bases match TRBD2. From germline, CDR1 is SNHLY and CDR2 FYNNEI. CDR3 length: 15 amino acids. V shed 1 base, J shed 4 bases, and the junction held 7 bases outside the gene matches. The CDR3 DNA is TGTGCCAGCAGTGAAGTCGGGGGAGGGCCGTACGAGCAGTACTTC. It encodes CASSEVGGGPYEQYF.